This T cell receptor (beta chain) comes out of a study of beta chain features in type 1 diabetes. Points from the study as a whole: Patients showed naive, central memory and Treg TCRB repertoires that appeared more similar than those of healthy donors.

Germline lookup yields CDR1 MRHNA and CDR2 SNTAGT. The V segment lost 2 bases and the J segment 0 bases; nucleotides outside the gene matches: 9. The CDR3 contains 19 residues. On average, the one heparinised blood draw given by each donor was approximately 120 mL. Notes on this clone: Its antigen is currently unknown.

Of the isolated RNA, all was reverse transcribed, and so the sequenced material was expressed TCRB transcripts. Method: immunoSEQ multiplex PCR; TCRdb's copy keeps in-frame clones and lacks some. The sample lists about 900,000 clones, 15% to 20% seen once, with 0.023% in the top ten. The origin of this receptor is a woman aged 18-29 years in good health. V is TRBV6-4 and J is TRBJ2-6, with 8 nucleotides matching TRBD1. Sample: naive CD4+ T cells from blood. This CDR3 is CASSDPGQGFVSGANVLTF. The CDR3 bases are TGTGCCAGCAGTGACCCCGGACAGGGATTTGTCTCTGGGGCCAACGTCCTGACTTTC.